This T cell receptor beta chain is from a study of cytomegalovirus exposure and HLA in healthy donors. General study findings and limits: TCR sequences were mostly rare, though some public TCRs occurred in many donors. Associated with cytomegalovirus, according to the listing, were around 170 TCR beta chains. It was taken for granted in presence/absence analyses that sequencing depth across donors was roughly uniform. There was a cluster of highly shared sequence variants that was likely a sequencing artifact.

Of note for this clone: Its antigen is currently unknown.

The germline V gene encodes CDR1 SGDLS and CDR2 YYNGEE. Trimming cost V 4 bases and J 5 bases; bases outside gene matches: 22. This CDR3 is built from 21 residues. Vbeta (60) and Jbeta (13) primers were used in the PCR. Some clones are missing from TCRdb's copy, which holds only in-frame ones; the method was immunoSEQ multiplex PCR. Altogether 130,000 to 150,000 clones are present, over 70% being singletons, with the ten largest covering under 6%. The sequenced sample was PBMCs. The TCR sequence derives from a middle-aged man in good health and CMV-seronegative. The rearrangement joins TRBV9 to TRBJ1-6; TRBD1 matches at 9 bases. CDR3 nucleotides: TGTGCCAGCAGCCCCGAAGGTAGTGGTGGGGGACAGGGATGGGATAATTCACCCCTCCACTTT. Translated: CASSPEGSGGGQGWDNSPLHF.